This T cell receptor (beta chain) comes out of a study of CD8 T cells in cerebrospinal fluid in Alzheimer's disease. Study-level background: Clonal expansion of CSF T cells was measured with plate-based and droplet-based single-cell sequencing.

No participant had an acute infectious disease, and all were physically fit. A live/dead marker was used to sort live CSF cells for droplet sequencing. CDR3 length equals 15 residues. The V gene's germline CDR1 is MDHEN and CDR2 SYDVKM. Broader study findings: In mild cognitive impairment or Alzheimer's disease, the biggest CSF clone made up more TCRs than in controls.

One entry per CDR3 protein, without DNA, is what TCRdb gives after re-calling the 10x single-cell sequencing reads. Its table lists about 1,600 distinct CDR3 sequences. This clonotype ranks as medium-sized (0.01 to 0.1%) in terms of frequency. Its antigen is unidentified. The sequence was obtained from a human donor in good health. The specimen was cerebrospinal fluid. The rearrangement uses TRBV28 and TRBJ1-4; the TCRdb call, TRBD1, lacks DNA for checking. This chain's CDR3 is CASRTLGIAGEKLFF.